This T cell receptor (beta chain) was observed in a study of shared clonotypes between healthy human individuals. Naive-designated CD8 cells lacked CD45RO, were positively enriched for CCR7, and omitted terminally differentiated effector memory CD45RA+ cells. Deep was the level used in running the assay. TCRdb keeps only in-frame clones here, not all; method: immunoSEQ multiplex PCR. The repertoire holds nearly 2 million clones, with approximately 95% as singletons. The sample taken for sequencing was naive CD8+ T cells sorted from blood. This TCR was sampled from a man between 18 and 35 years old in good health.

CDR3 sequence: CASSHETGFNEQYF. The CDR3 DNA sequence: TGTGCCAGCAGCCACGAAACAGGGTTCAACGAGCAGTACTTC. The V and J genes are TRBV4-2 and TRBJ2-7, with a weak D call TRBD1 (6 bases). V shed 3 bases and J shed 5 bases, with 14 bases lying between them. This CDR3 comprises 14 residues. Germline CDR1 reads LGHNA; CDR2 reads YNFKEQ.